This TCR beta chain was profiled in a study of technical replicates of blood from a handful of donors. Trimming pared 2 bases from V and 1 base from J, leaving 7 bases between. Germline V gives CDR1 SGHTA, CDR2 FQGTGA. The CDR3 length is 14 residues. Sequencing used immunoSEQ multiplex PCR; TCRdb keeps in-frame clones, though not all of them. The sample lists fewer than 60,000 clones, more than 90% occurring once. The source of this sequence is a human donor in good health. Some clones in this sample may be carry-over from other donors' samples. V gene TRBV7-3 combines with J gene TRBJ2-3; D gene ambiguous. The sample consisted of PBMCs. CDR3 residues: CASSLVAGTDTQYF. DNA of the CDR3: TGTGCCAGCAGCTTAGTGGCGGGCACAGATACGCAGTATTTT. The whole variable domain, remainder taken from reference TRBV7-3 and TRBJ2-3, is GAGVSQTPSNKVTEKGKYVELRCDPISGHTALYWYRQSLGQGPEFLIYFQGTGAADDSGLPNDRFFAVRPEGSVSTLKIQRTERGDSAVYLCASSLVAGTDTQYFGPGTRLTVL.